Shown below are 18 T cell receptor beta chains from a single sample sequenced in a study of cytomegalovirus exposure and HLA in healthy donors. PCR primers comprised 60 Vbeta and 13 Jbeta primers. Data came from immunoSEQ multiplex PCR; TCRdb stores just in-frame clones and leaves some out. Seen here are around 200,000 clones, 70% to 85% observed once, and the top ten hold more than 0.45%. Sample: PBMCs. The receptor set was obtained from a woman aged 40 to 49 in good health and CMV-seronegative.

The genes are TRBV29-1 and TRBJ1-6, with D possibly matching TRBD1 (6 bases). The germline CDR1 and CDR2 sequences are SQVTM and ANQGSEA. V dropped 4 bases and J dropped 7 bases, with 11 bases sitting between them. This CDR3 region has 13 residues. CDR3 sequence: CSVGGGENSPLHF. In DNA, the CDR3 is TGCAGCGTTGGCGGGGGCGAAAATTCACCCCTCCACTTT.

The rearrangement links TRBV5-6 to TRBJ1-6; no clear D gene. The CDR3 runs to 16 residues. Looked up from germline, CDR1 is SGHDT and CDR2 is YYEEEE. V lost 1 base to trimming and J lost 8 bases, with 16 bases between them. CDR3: CASSLSRDPWDSPLHF. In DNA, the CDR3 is TGTGCCAGCAGCTTGTCCCGGGATCCTTGGGATTCACCCCTCCACTTT.

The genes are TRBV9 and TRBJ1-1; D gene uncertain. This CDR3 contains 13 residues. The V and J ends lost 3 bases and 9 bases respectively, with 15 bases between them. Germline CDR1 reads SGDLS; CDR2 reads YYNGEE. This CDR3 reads CASSEHGEGKAFF. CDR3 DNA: TGTGCCAGCAGCGAGCACGGGGAGGGTAAAGCTTTCTTT. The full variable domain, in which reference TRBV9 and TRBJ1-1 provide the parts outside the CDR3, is DSGVTQTPKHLITATGQRVTLRCSPRSGDLSVYWYQQSLDQGLQFLIQYYNGEERAKGNILERFSAQQFPDLHSELNLSSLELGDSALYFCASSEHGEGKAFFGQGTRLTVV.

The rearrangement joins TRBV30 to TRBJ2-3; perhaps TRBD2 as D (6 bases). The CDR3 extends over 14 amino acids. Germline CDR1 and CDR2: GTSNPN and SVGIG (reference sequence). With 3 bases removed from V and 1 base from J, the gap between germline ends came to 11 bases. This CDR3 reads CAWSLASGTDTQYF. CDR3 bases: TGTGCCTGGAGCCTAGCGTCCGGCACAGATACGCAGTATTTT. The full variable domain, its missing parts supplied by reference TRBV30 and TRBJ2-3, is SQTIHQWPATLVQPVGSPLSLECTVEGTSNPNLYWYRQAAGRGLQLLFYSVGIGQISSEVPQNLSASRPQDRQFILSSKKLLLSDSGFYLCAWSLASGTDTQYFGPGTRLTVL.

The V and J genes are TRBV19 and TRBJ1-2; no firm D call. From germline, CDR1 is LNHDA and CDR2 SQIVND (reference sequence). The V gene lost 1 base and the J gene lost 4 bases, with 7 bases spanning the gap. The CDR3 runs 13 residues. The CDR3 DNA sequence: TGTGCCAGTAGTATAGCAGGATCCTATGGCTACACCTTC. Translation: CASSIAGSYGYTF.

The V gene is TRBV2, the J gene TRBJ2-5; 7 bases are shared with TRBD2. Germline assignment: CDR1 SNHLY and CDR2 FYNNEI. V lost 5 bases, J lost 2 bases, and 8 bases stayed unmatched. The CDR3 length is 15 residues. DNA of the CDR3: TGTGCCAGCAGTCAATGGGGGACTATACAAGAGACCCAGTACTTC. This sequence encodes CASSQWGTIQETQYF.

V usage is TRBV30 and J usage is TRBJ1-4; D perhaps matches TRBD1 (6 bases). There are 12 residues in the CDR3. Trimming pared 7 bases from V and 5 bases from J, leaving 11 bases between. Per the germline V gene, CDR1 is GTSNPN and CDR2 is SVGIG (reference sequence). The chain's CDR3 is CAYQRGNEKLFF. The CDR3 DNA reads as TGTGCCTATCAAAGGGGGAATGAAAAACTGTTTTTT.

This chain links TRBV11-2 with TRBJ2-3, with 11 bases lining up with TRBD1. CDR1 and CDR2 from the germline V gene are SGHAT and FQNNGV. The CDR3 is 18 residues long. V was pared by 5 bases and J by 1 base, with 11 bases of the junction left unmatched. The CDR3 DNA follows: TGTGCCAGCAGCAATCGGGACAGGGGGGCGGCGGGCACAGATACGCAGTATTTT. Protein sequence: CASSNRDRGAAGTDTQYF.

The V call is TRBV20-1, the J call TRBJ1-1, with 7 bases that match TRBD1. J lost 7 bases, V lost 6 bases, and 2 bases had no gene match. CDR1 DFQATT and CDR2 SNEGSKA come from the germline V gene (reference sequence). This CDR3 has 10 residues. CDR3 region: CSAGTDEAFF. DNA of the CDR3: TGCAGTGCGGGGACAGATGAAGCTTTCTTT.

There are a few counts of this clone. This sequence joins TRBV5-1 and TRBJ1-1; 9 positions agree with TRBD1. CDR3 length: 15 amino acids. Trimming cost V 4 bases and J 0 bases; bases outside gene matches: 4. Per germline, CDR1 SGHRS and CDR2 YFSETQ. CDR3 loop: CASSHRGPLNTEAFF. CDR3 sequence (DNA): TGCGCCAGCAGCCACAGGGGGCCTCTGAACACTGAAGCTTTCTTT. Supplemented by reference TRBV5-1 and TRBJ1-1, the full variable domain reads KAGVTQTPRYLIKTRGQQVTLSCSPISGHRSVSWYQQTPGQGLQFLFEYFSETQRNKGNFPGRFSGRQFSNSRSEMNVSTLELGDSALYLCASSHRGPLNTEAFFGQGTRLTVV.

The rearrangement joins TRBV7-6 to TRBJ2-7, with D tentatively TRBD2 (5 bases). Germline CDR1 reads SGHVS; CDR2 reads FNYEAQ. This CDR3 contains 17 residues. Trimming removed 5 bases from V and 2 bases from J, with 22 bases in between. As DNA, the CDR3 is TGTGCCAGCAGCCCCCGCCCCCTGCGGGTGGCGGCCTACGAGCAGTACTTC. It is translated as CASSPRPLRVAAYEQYF.

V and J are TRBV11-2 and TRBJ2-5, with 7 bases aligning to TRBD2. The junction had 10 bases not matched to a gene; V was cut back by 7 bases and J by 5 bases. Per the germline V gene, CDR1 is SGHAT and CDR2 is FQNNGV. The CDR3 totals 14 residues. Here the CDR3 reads CASTDPTSVETQYF. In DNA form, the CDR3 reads TGTGCCAGCACCGATCCAACTAGCGTGGAGACCCAGTACTTC.

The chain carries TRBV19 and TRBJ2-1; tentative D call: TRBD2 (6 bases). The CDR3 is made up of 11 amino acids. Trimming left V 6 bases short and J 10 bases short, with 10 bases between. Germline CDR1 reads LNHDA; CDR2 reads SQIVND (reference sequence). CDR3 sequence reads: CASRTRGEQFF. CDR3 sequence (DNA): TGTGCCAGTAGGACTAGGGGAGAGCAGTTCTTC.

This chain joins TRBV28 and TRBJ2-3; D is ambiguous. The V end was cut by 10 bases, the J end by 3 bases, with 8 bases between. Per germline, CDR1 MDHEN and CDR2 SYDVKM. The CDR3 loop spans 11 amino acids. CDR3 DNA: TGTGCCACATTCGGGACAGATACGCAGTATTTT. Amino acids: CATFGTDTQYF.

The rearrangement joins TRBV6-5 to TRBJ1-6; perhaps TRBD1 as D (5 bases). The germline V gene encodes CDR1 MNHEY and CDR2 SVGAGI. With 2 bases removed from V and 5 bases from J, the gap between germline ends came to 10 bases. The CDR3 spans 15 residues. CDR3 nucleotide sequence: TGTGCCAGCAGTTACCTGGGGACTAATAATTCACCCCTCCACTTT. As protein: CASSYLGTNNSPLHF.

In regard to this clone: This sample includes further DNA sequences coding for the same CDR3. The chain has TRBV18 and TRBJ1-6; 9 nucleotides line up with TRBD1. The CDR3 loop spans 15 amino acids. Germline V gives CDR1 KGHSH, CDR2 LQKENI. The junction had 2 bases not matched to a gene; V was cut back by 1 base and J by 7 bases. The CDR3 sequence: CASSPLGQGNSPLHF. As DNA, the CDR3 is TGTGCCAGCTCACCACTTGGACAGGGGAATTCACCCCTCCACTTT.

This CDR3 is CAWTPGTGRDQPQHF. The CDR3 DNA reads as TGTGCCTGGACTCCCGGGACAGGCCGGGATCAGCCCCAGCATTTT. The chain joins TRBV30 to TRBJ1-5; 8 bases line up with TRBD1. J gave up 5 bases and V 4 bases, and 10 bases lay outside the gene matches. This CDR3 contains 15 residues. Germline V gene sequence: CDR1 GTSNPN, CDR2 SVGIG (reference sequence).

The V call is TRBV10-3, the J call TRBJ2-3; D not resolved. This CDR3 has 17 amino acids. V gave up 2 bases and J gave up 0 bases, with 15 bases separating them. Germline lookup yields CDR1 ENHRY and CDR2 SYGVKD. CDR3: CAISEGRGLDSTDTQYF. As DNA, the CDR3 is TGTGCCATCAGTGAGGGCAGAGGCCTCGATAGCACAGATACGCAGTATTTT.